This T cell receptor beta chain was retrieved from a study of T cell repertoires in cytomegalovirus infection. Study as a whole: Newly reported HLA-C-restricted and thoroughly characterized HLA-B-restricted CMV epitopes were employed. Findings of the study overall: CMV carriers having the relevant HLA were flagged by cumulative public TCR beta family frequency. HLA-C-restricted, CMV-specific TCR beta clonotypes were dominant ex vivo.

Germline CDR1 reads SGHAT; CDR2 reads FQNNGV. Trimming removed 2 bases from V and 0 bases from J; junction bases left unmatched: 5. The CDR3 is made up of 16 amino acids. Of note for this clonotype: No antigen is known for it.

MiXCR, applied by TCRdb to the reads, yields one record per CDR3 protein. The table has hundreds of thousands of distinct CDR3 sequences, around 35% seen once. The sequence was collected from a human donor in good health (CMV status not recorded). Some clones in this sample may be carry-over from other donors' samples. The sample here was cultured PBMCs, taken from culture after CMV antigen stimulation. The chain employs TRBV11-2 and TRBJ2-3, with 7 bases fitting TRBD2. CDR3 nucleotides: TGTGCCAGCAGCTTATGGGTCGGGAGGAGCACAGATACGCAGTATTTT. This encodes CASSLWVGRSTDTQYF.